The next 5 T cell receptor beta chains were all read from a single sample in a study of identical twins. TCRdb processed the 5' RACE reads anew with MiXCR; each CDR3 protein has one entry. The table has some 500,000 distinct CDR3 sequences, approximately 15% seen once. This sample also appeared in a second study, on yellow fever vaccine responses in identical twins.

The sequenced material came from CD4+ T cells sorted from blood. These receptors all stem from a woman aged 18-29 years in good health.

V gene TRBV28 combines with J gene TRBJ2-2; D remains unclear. Trimming pared 7 bases from V and 4 bases from J, leaving 7 bases between. This CDR3 has 12 residues. Germline V lookup: CDR1 MDHEN, CDR2 SYDVKM. The CDR3 DNA sequence: TGTGCCAGCACGGAGACCACCGGGGAGCTGTTTTTT. The encoded protein is CASTETTGELFF.

At least ten counts were recorded for this clonotype. The chain combines TRBV5-6 with TRBJ2-7; 10 nucleotides agree with TRBD1. Looked up from germline, CDR1 is SGHDT and CDR2 is YYEEEE. The CDR3 contains 16 residues. The V segment lost 4 bases and the J segment 3 bases; nucleotides outside the gene matches: 10. CDR3 nucleotides: TGTGCCAGCAGCACTCCGGGACAGGGGATGGTCTACGAGCAGTACTTC. This sequence encodes CASSTPGQGMVYEQYF.

The chain carries TRBV29-1 and TRBJ1-1; the D gene is possibly TRBD1 (6 bases). The CDR3 sequence is 13 residues long. Germline V CDR1 and CDR2: SQVTM, ANQGSEA. V lost 6 bases and J 1 base, leaving 12 bases between the germline ends. DNA for the CDR3: TGCAGCGTATATATGACAGGGAACACTGAAGCTTTCTTT. Protein: CSVYMTGNTEAFF.

The chain has TRBV9 and TRBJ2-5; 7 bases align to TRBD2. J lost 5 bases, V lost 0 bases, and 4 bases had no gene match. Germline CDR1 SGDLS, CDR2 YYNGEE. This CDR3 contains 14 residues. CDR3: CASSVALARETQYF. In DNA form, the CDR3 reads TGTGCCAGCAGCGTAGCACTAGCGAGGGAGACCCAGTACTTC.

In DNA form, the CDR3 reads TGTGCCAGCCGAAGGACATCTGGCGGGGCTCATGAGCAGTTCTTC. This encodes CASRRTSGGAHEQFF. The rearrangement links TRBV6-2 or TRBV6-3 to TRBJ2-1; possibly TRBD2 for D (6 bases). Germline values: CDR1 MNHEY, CDR2 SVGEGT. The CDR3 is 15 residues long. The ends were cut back, 8 bases at V and 8 bases at J, with 22 bases in the middle.